These 18 T cell receptor beta chains share one sample of origin, sequenced in a study of T-cell reconstitution after alpha-beta-depleted transplantation in children. Preparing the TCRbeta library involved the use of unique molecular identifiers. MiXCR, applied by TCRdb to the PCR reads, yields one record per CDR3 protein. The sample has over 100,000 distinct CDR3 sequences; approximately 10% are singletons. The sample was PBMCs, taken before TCRalphabeta/CD19-depleted stem cell transplant. The receptors originated from a boy aged 2 to 9 with acute lymphoblastic leukemia, due to receive a stem cell transplant.

This clonotype was seen repeatedly, ten times or more. The V and J genes are TRBV7-6 and TRBJ2-2; tentatively, D is TRBD2 (6 bases). The V and J ends lost 5 bases and 4 bases respectively, with 14 bases between them. CDR3 length: 15 amino acids. Germline V gives CDR1 SGHVS, CDR2 FNYEAQ. The CDR3 region is CASSIPQGGTGELFF. Here the CDR3 DNA reads TGTGCCAGCAGCATACCCCAGGGAGGCACCGGGGAGCTGTTTTTT.

Only a few counts were recorded for this clonotype. The rearrangement uses TRBV7-9 and TRBJ2-6; maybe TRBD2 (5 bases). V shed 4 bases and J shed 12 bases, with 13 bases lying between them. Germline V lookup: CDR1 SEHNR, CDR2 FQNEAQ (reference sequence). The CDR3 loop spans 13 amino acids. The CDR3 DNA reads TGTGCCAGCAGCTCGACTAACGCCGCCGTCCTGACTTTC. Translation gives CASSSTNAAVLTF.

The V and J genes are TRBV7-9 and TRBJ2-3; D may correspond to TRBD1 or TRBD2 (5 bases each). Trimming removed 3 bases from V and 2 bases from J, with 9 bases in between. This CDR3 region has 14 residues. Germline V gene data show CDR1 as SEHNR and CDR2 as FQNEAQ (reference sequence). The CDR3 spells CASSFGTNTDTQYF. The CDR3 DNA is TGTGCCAGCAGCTTCGGGACCAACACAGATACGCAGTATTTT. Using reference TRBV7-9 and TRBJ2-3 for the parts outside the CDR3, the full variable domain is DTGVSQNPRHKITKRGQNVTFRCDPISEHNRLYWYRQTLGQGPEFLTYFQNEAQLEKSRLLSDRFSAERPKGSFSTLEIQRTEQGDSAMYLCASSFGTNTDTQYFGPGTRLTVL.

This clonotype turned up a few times. The rearrangement links TRBV3-1 to TRBJ1-2, with 7 bases aligning to TRBD1. The V segment lost 4 bases and the J segment 7 bases; nucleotides outside the gene matches: 9. The CDR3 is 14 amino acids. Germline CDR1 reads LGHDT; CDR2 reads YNNKEL (reference sequence). The CDR3 sequence is CASSLTGDKGGYTF. The CDR3 bases are TGTGCCAGCAGCCTCACAGGGGATAAGGGTGGCTACACCTTC.

This clonotype was counted a few times. The chain employs TRBV7-2 and TRBJ1-2; no definite D call. This CDR3 region has 12 residues. From germline, CDR1 is SGHTA and CDR2 FQGNSA. Deletions cut 8 bases from V and 0 bases from J, with 7 bases between. CDR3 sequence (DNA): TGTGCCAGCTCCTTAGCTAACTATGGCTACACCTTC. Protein product: CASSLANYGYTF.

The chain employs TRBV12-3 or TRBV12-4 and TRBJ2-5, with D perhaps given as TRBD1 or TRBD2 (5 bases each). V lost 5 bases to trimming and J lost 7 bases, with 11 bases between them. The CDR3 has 12 amino acids. The CDR3: CASSGGLVTQYF. CDR3 nucleotide sequence: TGTGCCAGCAGTGGGGGTTTGGTGACCCAGTACTTC.

The chain is built from TRBV7-2 and TRBJ2-1, with 7 bases matching TRBD2. The germline CDR1 and CDR2 sequences are SGHTA and FQGNSA. V lost 1 base, J lost 3 bases, and 6 bases stayed unmatched. The CDR3 extends over 16 amino acids. The DNA for the CDR3 is TGTGCCAGCAGCTTAGTAGCAGGGAGGGTCTACAATGAGCAGTTCTTC. Encoded protein: CASSLVAGRVYNEQFF.

Only a few counts were recorded for this clonotype. The rearrangement joins TRBV20-1 to TRBJ1-5, with 9 positions matching TRBD1. The CDR3 covers 14 residues. V lost 1 base, J lost 4 bases, and 2 bases stayed unmatched. The V gene's germline CDR1 is DFQATT and CDR2 SNEGSKA (reference sequence). The CDR3 loop reads CSARGGTGNQPQHF. The DNA of the CDR3 is TGCAGTGCTAGAGGGGGGACAGGGAATCAGCCCCAGCATTTT.

The CDR3 protein is CASILNDRVNGYTF. CDR3 coding DNA: TGTGCCAGCATACTTAACGACAGGGTTAATGGCTACACCTTC. The rearrangement joins TRBV6-1 to TRBJ1-2, with TRBD1 identical over 7 bases. The V gene end was trimmed by 7 bases and the J gene end by 6 bases; junction bases not matched to a gene: 11. CDR1 and CDR2 (germline): MNHNS, SASEGT. The CDR3 is made up of 14 amino acids.

This clonotype was recorded at least ten times. An end of the junction does not agree with germline; a read error may underlie this. The chain is built from TRBV12-3 or TRBV12-4 and TRBJ2-3; the D is unclear. This CDR3 has 11 residues. In DNA, the CDR3 is TGTGCCAGCAGTATAGCAGATACGCAGTATTTT. This translates into CASSIADTQYF.

This clonotype has more than one count but fewer than ten. The chain is built from TRBV7-2 and TRBJ2-3; TRBD1 is a possible D gene (6 bases). The CDR3 has 15 residues. The V end was cut by 2 bases, the J end by 1 base, with 10 bases between. Germline V gene data show CDR1 as SGHTA and CDR2 as FQGNSA. The CDR3 coding sequence is TGTGCCAGCAGCTTACAGGGGACGGGCACAGATACGCAGTATTTT. Encoded protein: CASSLQGTGTDTQYF.

Ten or more counts support this clonotype. V and J are TRBV5-5 and TRBJ2-5; D gene unclear. Germline CDR1 reads SGHKS; CDR2 reads YYEKEE (reference sequence). This CDR3 has 13 amino acids. V lost 4 bases and J lost 3, with 10 bases in between. The DNA of the CDR3 is TGTGCCAGCAGCCAGCATAGTAAAGAGACCCAGTACTTC. Its translation: CASSQHSKETQYF.

This chain links TRBV7-9 with TRBJ2-5; D tentatively reads TRBD1 or TRBD2 (5 bases each). V lost 5 bases, J lost 5 bases, and 21 bases lay in between. CDR1 SEHNR and CDR2 FQNEAQ come from the germline V gene (reference sequence). This CDR3 is 16 amino acids long. The CDR3 DNA follows: TGTGCCAGCAGCCCCCTGGGACGGCCCGCGGTGGAGACCCAGTACTTC. Its protein product is CASSPLGRPAVETQYF.

In its sample, this clonotype was seen many times. The rearrangement joins TRBV6-5 to TRBJ2-7; 10 nucleotides agree with TRBD2. CDR1 is MNHEY and CDR2 is SVGAGI in the germline V gene. This CDR3 contains 15 residues. V gave up 0 bases and J gave up 5 bases; unmatched junction bases: 4. The DNA of the CDR3 is TGTGCCAGCAGTTACTCTACTAGCGGGATGAACGAGCAGTACTTC. Translation gives CASSYSTSGMNEQYF.

The gene calls are TRBV20-1 and TRBJ2-5; 10 bases are shared with TRBD2. This CDR3 contains 15 residues. Germline V gene data show CDR1 as DFQATT and CDR2 as SNEGSKA (reference sequence). The junction had 11 bases not matched to a gene; V was cut back by 1 base and J by 9 bases. CDR3 sequence: CSARGRASGSRAQYF. CDR3 nucleotide sequence: TGCAGTGCTAGAGGAAGGGCTAGCGGGAGCAGGGCCCAGTACTTC.

The V call is TRBV5-1, the J call TRBJ2-1; D remains ambiguous. The CDR3 extends over 13 amino acids. Germline CDR1 is SGHRS and CDR2 is YFSETQ. The V gene lost 4 bases and the J gene lost 4 bases, with 9 bases spanning the gap. CDR3 DNA sequence: TGCGCCAGCAGCGCCCGGGCTTACAATGAGCAGTTCTTC. Its translation is CASSARAYNEQFF.

This clonotype was picked up a small number of times. V usage is TRBV6-1 and J usage is TRBJ2-2; D call uncertain. Germline V gives CDR1 MNHNS, CDR2 SASEGT. The CDR3 sequence is 12 residues long. Trimming removed 3 bases from V and 7 bases from J, with 6 bases in between. The CDR3 nucleotides are TGTGCCAGCAGTGACAACGGCGGGGAGCTGTTTTTT. Translating it yields CASSDNGGELFF.

This clonotype was seen a single time. The V and J genes are TRBV24-1 and TRBJ2-7; D may be TRBD1 or TRBD2 (5 bases each). Looked up from germline, CDR1 is KGHDR and CDR2 is SFDVKD. This CDR3 has 14 amino acids. Trimming took 8 bases from V and 2 from J, leaving 15 bases between them. The DNA for the CDR3 is TGTGCCACCACTGACTCGACAGCGGCCTACGAGCAGTACTTC. Translation gives CATTDSTAAYEQYF.